This is a list of T cell receptor beta chains from one sample in a study of T cells in Graves' hyperthyroidism and ophthalmopathy. Via MiXCR, TCRdb re-called the multiplex PCR reads, giving one row per CDR3 protein. The table records around 520,000 distinct CDR3 sequences, 14% of them present only once. Material for sequencing was blood. All receptors come from a woman in her thirties or forties with Graves' hyperthyroidism. Both conserved end residues are part of each CDR3. D genes are given only for firm matches. Clone size is not always given. Where it is, it says once, few, many or a class for expanded clones.

size	D	V	length	J	DNA	CDR3
few	TRBD2	TRBV5-6	17	TRBJ2-3	TGTGCCAGCAGCTTCGGGCTAGCGGGAGTTGGCACAGATACGCAGTATTTT	CASSFGLAGVGTDTQYF
many	TRBD2	TRBV5-1	15	TRBJ2-2	TGCGCCAGCAGCGTACTAGCGGGAGGCGACGGGGAGCTGTTTTTT	CASSVLAGGDGELFF
many	TRBD2	TRBV5-1	16	TRBJ2-3	TGCGCCAGCAGCCGAACCCCTAGCGGGACAACAGATACGCAGTATTTT	CASSRTPSGTTDTQYF
many	TRBD1	TRBV3-1	15	TRBJ2-7	TGTGCCAGCAGCCAAGATGGGACAGGGGGCTACGAGCAGTACTTC	CASSQDGTGGYEQYF
few	TRBD2	TRBV27	17	TRBJ2-1	TGTGCCAGCAGTTCCCCCCTCCTAGCGGGCTCCTACAATGAGCAGTTCTTC	CASSSPLLAGSYNEQFF
.	TRBD1	TRBV12-3/TRBV12-4	15	TRBJ2-5	TGTGCCAGCAGCCAAGATGGACAGGGAGTGGAGACCCAGTACTTC	CASSQDGQGVETQYF
many	TRBD2	TRBV5-1	17	TRBJ2-3	TGCGCCAGCAGCTTGGTGCCAGCGGGAGGCGGCACAGATACGCAGTATTTT	CASSLVPAGGGTDTQYF
many	.	TRBV5-1	15	TRBJ1-1	TGCGCCAGCAGCTTGGGAGGGGCCGGGAACACTGAAGCTTTCTTT	CASSLGGAGNTEAFF
many	TRBD2	TRBV6-1	15	TRBJ2-7	TGTGCCAGCATCCCGACACTAGCGGGAGGGGGAGAGCAGTACTTC	CASIPTLAGGGEQYF
.	TRBD1	TRBV5-1	15	TRBJ2-7	TGCGCCAGCAGCTTCGGGACAGTTATCCCCTACGAGCAGTACTTC	CASSFGTVIPYEQYF
many	.	TRBV7-3	15	TRBJ2-5	TGTGCCAGCAGCTCAATGTGGACCGGCCAAGAGACCCAGTACTTC	CASSSMWTGQETQYF
many	.	TRBV5-5	11	TRBJ2-3	TGTGCCAGCAGCAGGGAGTATACGCAGTATTTT	CASSREYTQYF
few	.	TRBV6-4	14	TRBJ2-2	TGTGCCAGCAGACCACTTTCGGGCGGCGGGGAGCTGTTTTTT	CASRPLSGGGELFF
many	.	TRBV6-1	15	TRBJ2-7	TGTGCCAGCAGCTGGAAGGGGACGGCCTCCTACGAGCAGTACTTC	CASSWKGTASYEQYF
many	.	TRBV7-8	15	TRBJ1-2	TGTGCCAGCAGCCGCCTACCGGGGGAAAACTATGGCTACACCTTC	CASSRLPGENYGYTF
once	TRBD2	TRBV30	13	TRBJ2-7	TGTGCCTGGAGGGTAGCGGGATCCTACGAGCAGTACTTC	CAWRVAGSYEQYF
few	.	TRBV27	16	TRBJ2-2	TGTGCCAGCAGTTTATTTGGGGGCGCGAACACCGGGGAGCTGTTTTTT	CASSLFGGANTGELFF
.	.	TRBV5-1	15	TRBJ1-1	TGCGCCAGCAGCTTGGACCGGAGATCGAACACTGAAGCTTTCTTT	CASSLDRRSNTEAFF
many	.	TRBV5-5	14	TRBJ2-7	TGTGCCAGCAGCTTGGACACGGTGATCTACGAGCAGTACTTC	CASSLDTVIYEQYF